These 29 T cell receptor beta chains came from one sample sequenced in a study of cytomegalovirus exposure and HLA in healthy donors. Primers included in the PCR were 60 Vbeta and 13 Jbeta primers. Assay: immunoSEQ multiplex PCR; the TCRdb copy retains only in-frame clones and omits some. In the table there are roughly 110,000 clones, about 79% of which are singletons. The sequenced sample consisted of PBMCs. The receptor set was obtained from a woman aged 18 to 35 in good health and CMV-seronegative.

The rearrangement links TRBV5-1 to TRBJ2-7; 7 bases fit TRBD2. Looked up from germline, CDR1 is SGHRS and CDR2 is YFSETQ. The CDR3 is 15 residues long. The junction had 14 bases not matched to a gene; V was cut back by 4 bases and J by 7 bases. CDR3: CASSGGVGGFWEQYF. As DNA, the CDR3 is TGCGCCAGCAGCGGGGGGGTAGGAGGGTTTTGGGAGCAGTACTTC.

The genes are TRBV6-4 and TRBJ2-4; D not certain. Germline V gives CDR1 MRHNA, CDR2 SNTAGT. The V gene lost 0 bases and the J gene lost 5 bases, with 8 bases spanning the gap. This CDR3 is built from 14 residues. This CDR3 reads CASSDSAAENIQYF. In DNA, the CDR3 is TGTGCCAGCAGTGACTCGGCCGCGGAAAACATTCAGTACTTC.

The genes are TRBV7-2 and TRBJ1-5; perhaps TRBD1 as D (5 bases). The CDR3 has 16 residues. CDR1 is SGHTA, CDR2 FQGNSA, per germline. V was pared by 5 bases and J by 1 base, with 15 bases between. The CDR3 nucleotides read TGTGCCAGCAGCCTCCGGGGGGGGTCCAGCAATCAGCCCCAGCATTTT. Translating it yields CASSLRGGSSNQPQHF.

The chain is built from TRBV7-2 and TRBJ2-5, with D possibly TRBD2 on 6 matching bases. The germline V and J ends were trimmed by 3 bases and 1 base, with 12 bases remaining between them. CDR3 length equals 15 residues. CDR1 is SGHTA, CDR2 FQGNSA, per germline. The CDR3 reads CASSLLGGSQETQYF. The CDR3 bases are TGTGCCAGCAGCTTGTTAGGAGGGTCCCAAGAGACCCAGTACTTC.

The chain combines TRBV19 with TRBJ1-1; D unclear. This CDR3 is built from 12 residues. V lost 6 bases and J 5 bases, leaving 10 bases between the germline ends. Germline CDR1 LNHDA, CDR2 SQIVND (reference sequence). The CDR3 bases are TGTGCCAGTAGCTGGCGAGGGACTGAAGCTTTCTTT. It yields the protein CASSWRGTEAFF.

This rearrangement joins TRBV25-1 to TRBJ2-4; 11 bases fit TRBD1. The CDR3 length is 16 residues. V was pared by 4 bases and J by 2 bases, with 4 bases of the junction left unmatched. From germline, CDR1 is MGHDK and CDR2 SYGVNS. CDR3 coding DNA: TGTGCCAGCAGTGGGTGGACAGGGGGCACCAAAAACATTCAGTACTTC. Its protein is CASSGWTGGTKNIQYF. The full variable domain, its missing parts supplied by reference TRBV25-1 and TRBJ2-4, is EADIYQTPRYLVIGTGKKITLECSQTMGHDKMYWYQQDPGMELHLIHYSYGVNSTEKGDLSSESTVSRIRTEHFPLTLESARPSHTSQYLCASSGWTGGTKNIQYFGAGTRLSVL.

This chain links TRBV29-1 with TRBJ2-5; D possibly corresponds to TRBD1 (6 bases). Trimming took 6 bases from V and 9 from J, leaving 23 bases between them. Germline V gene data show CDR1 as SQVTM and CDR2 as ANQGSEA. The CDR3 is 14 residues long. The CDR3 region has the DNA TGCAGCGTCCCGTCAGGGAGTACAGGGAGTTCCCAGTACTTC. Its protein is CSVPSGSTGSSQYF.

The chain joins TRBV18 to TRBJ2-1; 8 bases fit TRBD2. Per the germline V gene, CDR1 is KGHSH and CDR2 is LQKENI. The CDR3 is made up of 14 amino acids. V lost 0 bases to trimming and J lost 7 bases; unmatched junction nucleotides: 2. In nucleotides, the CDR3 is TGTGCCAGCTCACCACCACCGGGGGGGAATGAGCAGTTCTTC. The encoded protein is CASSPPPGGNEQFF.

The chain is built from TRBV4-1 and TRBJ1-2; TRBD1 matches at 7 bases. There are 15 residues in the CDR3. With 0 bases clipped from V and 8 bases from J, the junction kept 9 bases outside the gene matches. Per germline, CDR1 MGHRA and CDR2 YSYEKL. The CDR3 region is CASSQDHEGAWGYTF. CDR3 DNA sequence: TGCGCCAGCAGCCAAGATCACGAGGGGGCTTGGGGCTACACCTTC.

CDR3 amino acids: CASSLSGVDQPQHF. DNA for the CDR3: TGTGCCAGCAGCTTATCAGGGGTCGATCAGCCCCAGCATTTT. The rearrangement links TRBV7-9 to TRBJ1-5; weak D call: TRBD1 (6 bases). The CDR3 is 14 residues long. Trimming removed 2 bases from V and 5 bases from J, with 10 bases in between. Germline V lookup: CDR1 SEHNR, CDR2 FQNEAQ (reference sequence).

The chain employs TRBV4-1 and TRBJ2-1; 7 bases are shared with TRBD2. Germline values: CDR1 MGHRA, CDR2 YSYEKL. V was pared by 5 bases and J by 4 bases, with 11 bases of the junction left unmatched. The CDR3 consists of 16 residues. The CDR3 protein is CASSSTWGGSYNEQFF. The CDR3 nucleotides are TGCGCCAGCAGCTCGACGTGGGGCGGGAGTTACAATGAGCAGTTCTTC.

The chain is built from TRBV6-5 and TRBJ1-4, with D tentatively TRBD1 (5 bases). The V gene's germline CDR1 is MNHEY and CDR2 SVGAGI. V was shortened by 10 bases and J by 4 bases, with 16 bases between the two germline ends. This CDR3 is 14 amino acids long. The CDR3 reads CATARGQINEKLFF. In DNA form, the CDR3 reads TGTGCCACCGCCCGCGGACAAATTAATGAAAAACTGTTTTTT.

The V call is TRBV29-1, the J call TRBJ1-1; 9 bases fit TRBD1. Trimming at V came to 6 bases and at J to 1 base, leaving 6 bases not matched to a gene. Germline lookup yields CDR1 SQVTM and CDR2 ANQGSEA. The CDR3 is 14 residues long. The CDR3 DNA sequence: TGCAGCGTGGGAGGACAGGGGCAGAACACTGAAGCTTTCTTT. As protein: CSVGGQGQNTEAFF.

CDR3 protein: CAWSVGGTGEPYGYTF. As DNA, the CDR3 is TGTGCCTGGAGTGTAGGCGGAACGGGGGAACCTTATGGCTACACCTTC. The rearrangement uses TRBV30 and TRBJ1-2; D may be TRBD1 (5 bases). Germline values: CDR1 GTSNPN, CDR2 SVGIG (reference sequence). The V gene lost 0 bases and the J gene lost 5 bases, with 19 bases spanning the gap. The CDR3 sequence is 16 residues long.

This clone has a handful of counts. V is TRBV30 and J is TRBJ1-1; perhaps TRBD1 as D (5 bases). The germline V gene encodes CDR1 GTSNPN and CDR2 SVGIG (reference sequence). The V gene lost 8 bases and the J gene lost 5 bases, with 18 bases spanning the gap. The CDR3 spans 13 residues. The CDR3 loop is CAGDGGDETEAFF. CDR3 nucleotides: TGTGCCGGGGATGGAGGGGATGAGACTGAAGCTTTCTTT.

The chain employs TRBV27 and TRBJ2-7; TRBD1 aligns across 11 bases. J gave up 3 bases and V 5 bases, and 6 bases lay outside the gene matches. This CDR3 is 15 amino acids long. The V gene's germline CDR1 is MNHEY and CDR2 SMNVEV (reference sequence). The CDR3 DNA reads TGTGCCAGCAGTGGCACCGGGACAGGGGGCTACGAGCAGTACTTC. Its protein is CASSGTGTGGYEQYF.

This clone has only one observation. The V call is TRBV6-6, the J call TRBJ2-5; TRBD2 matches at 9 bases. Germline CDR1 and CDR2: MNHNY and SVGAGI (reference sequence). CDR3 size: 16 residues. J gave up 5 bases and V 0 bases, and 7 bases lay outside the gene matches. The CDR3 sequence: CASSYSPLAGIETQYF. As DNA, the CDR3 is TGTGCCAGCAGTTACTCTCCCCTAGCGGGGATTGAGACCCAGTACTTC.

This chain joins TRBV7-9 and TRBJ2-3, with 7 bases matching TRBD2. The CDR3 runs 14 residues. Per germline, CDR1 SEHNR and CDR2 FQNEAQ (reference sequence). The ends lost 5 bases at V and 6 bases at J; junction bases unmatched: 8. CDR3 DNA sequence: TGTGCCAGCAGCCTGTGGACTAGTCCCGATACGCAGTATTTT. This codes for CASSLWTSPDTQYF.

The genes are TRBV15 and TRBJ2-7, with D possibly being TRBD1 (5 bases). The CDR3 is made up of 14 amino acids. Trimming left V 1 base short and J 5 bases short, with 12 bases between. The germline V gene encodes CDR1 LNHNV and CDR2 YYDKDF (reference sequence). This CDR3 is CATSRVTRVDEQYF. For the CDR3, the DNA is TGTGCCACCAGCAGAGTTACCAGGGTCGACGAGCAGTACTTC. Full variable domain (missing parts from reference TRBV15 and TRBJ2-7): DAMVIQNPRYQVTQFGKPVTLSCSQTLNHNVMYWYQQKSSQAPKLLFHYYDKDFNNEADTPDNFQSRRPNTSFCFLDIRSPGLGDTAMYLCATSRVTRVDEQYFGPGTRLTVT.

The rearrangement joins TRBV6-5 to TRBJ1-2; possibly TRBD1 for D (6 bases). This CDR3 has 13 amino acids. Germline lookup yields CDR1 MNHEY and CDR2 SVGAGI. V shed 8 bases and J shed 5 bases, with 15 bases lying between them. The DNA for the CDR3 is TGTGCCAGCCGAGGACAGAACCATTATGGCTACACCTTC. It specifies CASRGQNHYGYTF.

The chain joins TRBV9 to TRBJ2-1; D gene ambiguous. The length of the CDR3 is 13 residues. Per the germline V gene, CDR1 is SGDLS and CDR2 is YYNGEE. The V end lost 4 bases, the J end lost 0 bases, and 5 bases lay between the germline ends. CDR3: CASSPISYNEQFF. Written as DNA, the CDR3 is TGTGCCAGCAGCCCTATCTCCTACAATGAGCAGTTCTTC.

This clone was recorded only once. CDR3 DNA sequence: TGTGCCAGCAGCCCAGAGGCTAGCGGGGCCTACGAGCAGTACTTC. Amino acid sequence: CASSPEASGAYEQYF. V and J are TRBV7-2 and TRBJ2-7; TRBD2 agrees at 9 bases. The CDR3 consists of 15 residues. CDR1 and CDR2 from the germline V gene are SGHTA and FQGNSA. Trimming took 5 bases from V and 2 from J; bases not matched to a gene: 7. Full variable domain (missing parts from reference TRBV7-2 and TRBJ2-7): GAGVSQSPSNKVTEKGKDVELRCDPISGHTALYWYRQSLGQGLEFLIYFQGNSAPDKSGLPSDRFSAERTGGSVSTLTIQRTQQEDSAVYLCASSPEASGAYEQYFGPGTRLTVT.

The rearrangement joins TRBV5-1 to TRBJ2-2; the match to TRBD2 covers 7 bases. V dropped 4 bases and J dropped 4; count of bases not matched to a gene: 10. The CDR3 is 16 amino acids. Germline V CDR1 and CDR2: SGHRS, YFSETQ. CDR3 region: CASSETRGGVTGELFF. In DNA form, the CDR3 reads TGCGCCAGCAGCGAGACTCGTGGGGGGGTCACCGGGGAGCTGTTTTTT.

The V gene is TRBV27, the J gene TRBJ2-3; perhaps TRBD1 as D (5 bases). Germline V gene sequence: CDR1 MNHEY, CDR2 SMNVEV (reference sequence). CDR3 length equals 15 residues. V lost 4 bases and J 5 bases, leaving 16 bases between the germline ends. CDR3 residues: CASSCTGRTRDTQYF. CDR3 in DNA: TGTGCCAGCAGTTGCACAGGTAGAACGAGAGATACGCAGTATTTT.

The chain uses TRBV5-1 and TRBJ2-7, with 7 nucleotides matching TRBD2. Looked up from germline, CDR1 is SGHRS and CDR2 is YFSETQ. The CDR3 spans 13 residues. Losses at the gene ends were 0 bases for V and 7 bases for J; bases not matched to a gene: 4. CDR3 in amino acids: CASSLATGGEQYV. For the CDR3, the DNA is TGCGCCAGCAGCTTGGCCACCGGGGGGGAGCAGTACGTC.

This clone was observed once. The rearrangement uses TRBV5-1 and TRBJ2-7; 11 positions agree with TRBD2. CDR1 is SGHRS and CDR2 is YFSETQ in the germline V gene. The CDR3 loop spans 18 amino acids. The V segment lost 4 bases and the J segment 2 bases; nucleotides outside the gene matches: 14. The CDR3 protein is CASSPGRSGTSGAYEQYF. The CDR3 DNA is TGCGCCAGCAGCCCAGGGCGCTCCGGGACTAGCGGAGCCTACGAGCAGTACTTC.

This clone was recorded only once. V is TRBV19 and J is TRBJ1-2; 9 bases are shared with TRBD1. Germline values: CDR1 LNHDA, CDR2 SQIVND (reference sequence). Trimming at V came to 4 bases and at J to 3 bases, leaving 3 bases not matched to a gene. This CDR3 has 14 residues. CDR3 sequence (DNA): TGTGCCAGTAGTAGGCGACAGGGGGACTATGGCTACACCTTC. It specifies CASSRRQGDYGYTF. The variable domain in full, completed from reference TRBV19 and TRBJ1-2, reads DGGITQSPKYLFRKEGQNVTLSCEQNLNHDAMYWYRQDPGQGLRLIYYSQIVNDFQKGDIAEGYSVSREKKESFPLTVTSAQKNPTAFYLCASSRRQGDYGYTFGSGTRLTVV.

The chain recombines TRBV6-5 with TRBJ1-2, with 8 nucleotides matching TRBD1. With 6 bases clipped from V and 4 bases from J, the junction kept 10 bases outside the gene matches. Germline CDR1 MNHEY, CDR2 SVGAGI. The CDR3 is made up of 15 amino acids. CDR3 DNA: TGTGCCAGCAGCCAGAGACAGGGGTCGATCTATGGCTACACCTTC. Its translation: CASSQRQGSIYGYTF.

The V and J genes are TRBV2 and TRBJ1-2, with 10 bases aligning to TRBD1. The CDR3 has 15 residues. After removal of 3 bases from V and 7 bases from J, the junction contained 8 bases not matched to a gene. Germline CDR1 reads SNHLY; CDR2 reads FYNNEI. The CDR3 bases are TGTGCCAGCAGTGAGAAGACAGGGGGCGCGGCTGGCTACACCTTC. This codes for CASSEKTGGAAGYTF.